Here is one TCR beta chain with its context. Reverse transcription used 0.5 to 1 ug RNA and random hexamers. Across 54 Vbeta and 13 Jbeta, immunoSEQ multiplex PCR amplified TCR beta CDR3. From the immunoSEQ multiplex PCR reads, TCRdb called clonotypes with MiXCR, one entry per CDR3 protein. The data contain roughly 160,000 distinct CDR3 sequences, about 96% of them singletons. This entry belongs to a study of CD8 T cells in Susac syndrome. The overall study: Eight or nine of the sequenced Susac syndrome patients were in remission, and roughly six had active disease.

Sequencing of TCR beta drew on CD8+ and CD4+ T cells from blood. The germline gives CDR1 DFQATT, CDR2 SNEGSKA (reference sequence). The V and J ends lost 3 bases and 0 bases respectively, with 9 bases between them. This CDR3 is built from 15 residues. V and J are TRBV20-1 and TRBJ2-6; no definite D call. Sequenced: CD4+ T cells from PBMCs. This sequence was found in a human donor with Susac syndrome. The CDR3 here is CSASLIASGANVLTF. The CDR3 bases are TGCAGTGCTAGCCTGATTGCCTCTGGGGCCAACGTCCTGACTTTC.